Listed here are 4 T cell receptor beta chains from one sample, sequenced in a study of regulatory T cells in long-lasting Graves disease. Indicated time point: newly diagnosed GD, antithyroid drugs for less than 3 months. The TCR library was prepared using RNA isolated from PBMCs. Researchers made TCR beta libraries by using iRepertoire HTBI primers and running Arm-PCR on CDR3 regions. One entry per CDR3 protein, called by TCRdb with MiXCR from the multiplex PCR reads. The sample holds around 330,000 distinct CDR3 sequences, about a sixth seen once. The sample was peripheral blood mononuclear cells (PBMCs), taken at new diagnosis, from a patient treated with antithyroid drugs. All receptors derive from a female donor with Graves disease.

This clonotype was seen many times. This chain connects TRBV10-3 to TRBJ2-2; a weak D match, TRBD2 (5 bases). CDR3 size: 12 residues. Germline assignment: CDR1 ENHRY and CDR2 SYGVKD. V was trimmed by 6 bases and J by 4 bases, leaving 6 bases between them. Here the CDR3 reads CAIRGSTGELFF. For the CDR3, the DNA is TGTGCCATCAGAGGGAGCACCGGGGAGCTGTTTTTT.

This clonotype was seen a few times. V gene TRBV3-1 combines with J gene TRBJ1-3, with D unresolved. CDR1 and CDR2 (germline): LGHDT, YNNKEL (reference sequence). This CDR3 has 16 residues. The V end lost 4 bases, the J end lost 0 bases, and 13 bases lay between the germline ends. The CDR3 reads CASSPTVAPSGNTIYF. In DNA, the CDR3 is TGTGCCAGCAGCCCCACGGTGGCACCCTCTGGAAACACCATATATTTT.

This clonotype occurred once. Its ends do not fully match the called genes, so a read error is possible. This CDR3 reads CASSLLSGRAEEQFF. The CDR3 bases are TGTGCTAGCAGCTTATTAAGCGGGAGGGCAGAGGAGCAGTTCTTC. This rearrangement joins TRBV7-7 to TRBJ2-1; 10 bases align to TRBD2. Germline V gene sequence: CDR1 SSHAT, CDR2 FNYEAQ (reference sequence). The CDR3 extends over 15 amino acids.

The chain has TRBV2 and TRBJ2-3, with 9 bases lining up with TRBD1. J gave up 4 bases and V 5 bases, and 7 bases lay outside the gene matches. This CDR3 is 15 amino acids long. The germline CDR1 and CDR2 sequences are SNHLY and FYNNEI. DNA for the CDR3: TGTGCCAGCAGTAGGGACAGGGACTCTGCAGATACGCAGTATTTT. Amino acid sequence: CASSRDRDSADTQYF.